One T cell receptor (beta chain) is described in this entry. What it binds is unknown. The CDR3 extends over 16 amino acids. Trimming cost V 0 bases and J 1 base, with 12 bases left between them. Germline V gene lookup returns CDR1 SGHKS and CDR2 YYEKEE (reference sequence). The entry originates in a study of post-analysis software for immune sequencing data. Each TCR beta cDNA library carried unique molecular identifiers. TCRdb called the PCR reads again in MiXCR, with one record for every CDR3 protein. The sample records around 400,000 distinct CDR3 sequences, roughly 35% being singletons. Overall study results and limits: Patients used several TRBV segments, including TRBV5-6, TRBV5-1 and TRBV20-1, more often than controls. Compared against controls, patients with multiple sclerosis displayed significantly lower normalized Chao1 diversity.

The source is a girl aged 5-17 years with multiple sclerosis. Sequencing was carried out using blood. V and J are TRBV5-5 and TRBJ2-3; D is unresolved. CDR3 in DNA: TGTGCCAGCAGCTTGGACGGACCCCTCGGCACAGATACGCAGTATTTT. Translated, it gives CASSLDGPLGTDTQYF.